These T cell receptor beta chains were read from a single sample in a study of blood T cell repertoires in COVID-19. Libraries were prepared by immunoSEQ multiplex PCR; TCRdb keeps only in-frame clonotypes and omits some of them. The sample includes some 130,000 clones, about nine tenths of them seen just once. The source material was PBMCs or T cells enriched from blood (not recorded which). The receptors derive from a man in his forties or fifties who had recovered from COVID-19. Both conserved end residues are part of each CDR3. A D gene is named only where the DNA matches it firmly. Size tells how often a clone was seen (once, few, many) or the class of an expanded clone, and some rows leave it out.

J gene: TRBJ1-5
clone size: NA
D gene: NA
V gene: TRBV6-5
CDR3 DNA: TGTGCCAGCAGTTACTTCGGCGGTCAGCCCCAGCATTTT
CDR3 protein: CASSYFGGQPQHF

J gene: TRBJ2-2
clone size: NA
D gene: NA
V gene: TRBV6-5
CDR3 DNA: TGTGCCAGCAGTTACGATGACTGGGGGGAGCTGTTTTTT
CDR3 protein: CASSYDDWGELFF

J gene: TRBJ1-4
clone size: NA
D gene: NA
V gene: TRBV7-8
CDR3 DNA: TGTGCCAGCAGCTTATACGTCGCAGGGTCTGATGAACTGTTTTTT
CDR3 protein: CASSLYVAGSDELFF

J gene: TRBJ1-5
clone size: NA
D gene: NA
V gene: TRBV7-2
CDR3 DNA: TGTGCCAGCAGCTTAGCGGGGGGTCAGGCGCCCCAGCATTTT
CDR3 protein: CASSLAGGQAPQHF

J gene: TRBJ2-1
clone size: NA
D gene: NA
V gene: TRBV6-5
CDR3 DNA: TGTGCCAGCAGCCCCGGGACTCAAACCTACAATGAGCAGTTCTTC
CDR3 protein: CASSPGTQTYNEQFF

J gene: TRBJ1-2
clone size: NA
D gene: NA
V gene: TRBV5-4
CDR3 DNA: TGTGCCAGCAGCTTCCCAGGACAGAACTATGGCTACACCTTC
CDR3 protein: CASSFPGQNYGYTF

J gene: TRBJ2-1
clone size: NA
D gene: NA
V gene: TRBV5-6
CDR3 DNA: TGTGCCAGCAGCTTCTCGGGTAGCTCCTACAATGAGCAGTTCTTC
CDR3 protein: CASSFSGSSYNEQFF

J gene: TRBJ2-2
clone size: once
D gene: TRBD1
V gene: TRBV7-2
CDR3 DNA: TGTGCCAGCGGGCCACAGGGGCTGGTCACCGGGGAGCTGTTTTTT
CDR3 protein: CASGPQGLVTGELFF

J gene: TRBJ2-5
clone size: NA
D gene: NA
V gene: TRBV18
CDR3 DNA: TGTGCCAGCTCACCAAGTGGGAGGCGAGAGACCCAGTACTTC
CDR3 protein: CASSPSGRRETQYF

J gene: TRBJ2-1
clone size: NA
D gene: NA
V gene: TRBV21-1
CDR3 DNA: TGTGCCAGCAGCAAAGCGCTAACTAATGAGCAGTTCTTC
CDR3 protein: CASSKALTNEQFF

J gene: TRBJ1-3
clone size: NA
D gene: NA
V gene: TRBV9
CDR3 DNA: TGTGCCAGCAGCCCCTGGGACATCTCTGGAAACACCATATATTTT
CDR3 protein: CASSPWDISGNTIYF

J gene: TRBJ2-5
clone size: NA
D gene: NA
V gene: TRBV9
CDR3 DNA: TGTGCCAGCAGCGTCGGGGGACTGGGAGAGACCCAGTACTTC
CDR3 protein: CASSVGGLGETQYF

J gene: TRBJ2-4
clone size: NA
D gene: TRBD2
V gene: TRBV25-1
CDR3 DNA: TGTGCCAGCAGTGAGGGAGGGAGACTCCTAAACATTCAGTACTTC
CDR3 protein: CASSEGGRLLNIQYF

J gene: TRBJ2-3
clone size: NA
D gene: TRBD2
V gene: TRBV7-9
CDR3 DNA: TGTGCCAGCCAGGGAAGGGGAGGGTCTGGCACAGATACGCAGTATTTT
CDR3 protein: CASQGRGGSGTDTQYF

J gene: TRBJ1-6
clone size: NA
D gene: NA
V gene: TRBV9
CDR3 DNA: TGTGCCAGCAGCGCCGGAGATTCACCCCTCCACTTT
CDR3 protein: CASSAGDSPLHF

J gene: TRBJ1-1
clone size: NA
D gene: TRBD1
V gene: TRBV7-2
CDR3 DNA: TGTGCCAGCAGCCTACGACAGGGCTGGCCTGAAGCTTTCTTT
CDR3 protein: CASSLRQGWPEAFF

J gene: TRBJ2-3
clone size: once
D gene: NA
V gene: TRBV5-1
CDR3 DNA: TGCGCCAGCAGCTTGGCAGCGAGGACAGATACGCAGTATTTT
CDR3 protein: CASSLAARTDTQYF

J gene: TRBJ2-5
clone size: NA
D gene: NA
V gene: TRBV28
CDR3 DNA: TGTGCCAGCAGTTCGTGGGTGGCAGGGGCGGGGACCCAGTACTTC
CDR3 protein: CASSSWVAGAGTQYF

J gene: TRBJ2-5
clone size: many
D gene: TRBD1
V gene: TRBV19
CDR3 DNA: TGTGCCAGTAGTATCCCGAGGGGACAGGGGAGAGAGACCCAGTACTTC
CDR3 protein: CASSIPRGQGRETQYF

J gene: TRBJ1-5
clone size: NA
D gene: TRBD1
V gene: TRBV27
CDR3 DNA: TGTGCCAGCAGTTTGCTTCCGGGACAGGGTGGGGGCAATCAGCCCCAGCATTTT
CDR3 protein: CASSLLPGQGGGNQPQHF

J gene: TRBJ1-4
clone size: NA
D gene: TRBD1
V gene: TRBV7-8
CDR3 DNA: TGTGCCAGCAGCGAGGGACAGGGGGGGAGGGAAAAACTGTTTTTT
CDR3 protein: CASSEGQGGREKLFF

J gene: TRBJ1-1
clone size: NA
D gene: NA
V gene: TRBV7-9
CDR3 DNA: TGTGCCAGCAGCTTAGTTGGGGGAGGAGGAACTGAAGCTTTCTTT
CDR3 protein: CASSLVGGGGTEAFF

J gene: TRBJ2-3
clone size: NA
D gene: TRBD2
V gene: TRBV7-2
CDR3 DNA: TGTGCCAGCAGCTTATATCTAGCGGGAGGAGTTACAGATACGCAGTATTTT
CDR3 protein: CASSLYLAGGVTDTQYF

J gene: TRBJ1-2
clone size: NA
D gene: NA
V gene: TRBV19
CDR3 DNA: TGTGCCAGTAGTAGGGCCGGTGATGGTGGCTACACCTTC
CDR3 protein: CASSRAGDGGYTF

J gene: TRBJ1-4
clone size: NA
D gene: TRBD1
V gene: TRBV2
CDR3 DNA: TGTGCCAGCATTTATCAGGGGGCGAGTTTGGATGGACTGTTTTTT
CDR3 protein: CASIYQGASLDGLFF

J gene: TRBJ1-4
clone size: NA
D gene: NA
V gene: TRBV5-1
CDR3 DNA: TGCGCCAGCAGCTTGGGAGGGCCCGGCGGGAAACTGTTTTTT
CDR3 protein: CASSLGGPGGKLFF

J gene: TRBJ2-5
clone size: NA
D gene: TRBD1
V gene: TRBV7-2
CDR3 DNA: TGTGCCAGCAGCTCTGGACAGGGGTTGGGAGAGACCCAGTACTTC
CDR3 protein: CASSSGQGLGETQYF

J gene: TRBJ2-5
clone size: NA
D gene: NA
V gene: TRBV7-3
CDR3 DNA: TGTGCCAGCAGCCCTCTGGTCGGAGAGACCCAGTACTTC
CDR3 protein: CASSPLVGETQYF

J gene: TRBJ1-1
clone size: NA
D gene: NA
V gene: TRBV30
CDR3 DNA: TGTGCCTGGGCCATGCAGGGGAGCACTGAAGCTTTCTTT
CDR3 protein: CAWAMQGSTEAFF

J gene: TRBJ1-1
clone size: NA
D gene: TRBD1
V gene: TRBV29-1
CDR3 DNA: TGCAGCGTAGGAACAGGGGGAGGGACTGAAGCTTTCTTT
CDR3 protein: CSVGTGGGTEAFF

J gene: TRBJ2-5
clone size: NA
D gene: NA
V gene: TRBV5-1
CDR3 DNA: TGCGCCAGCAGGGGGAATGTAGCGGAGCAAGAGACCCAGTACTTC
CDR3 protein: CASRGNVAEQETQYF

J gene: TRBJ2-1
clone size: NA
D gene: TRBD2
V gene: TRBV29-1
CDR3 DNA: TGCAGCGTGGGGATAGCGGGATCGGCCCACAATGAGCAGTTCTTC
CDR3 protein: CSVGIAGSAHNEQFF

J gene: TRBJ1-5
clone size: NA
D gene: TRBD1
V gene: TRBV28
CDR3 DNA: TGTGCCAGCAGTGGACAGGGGGGGGGCAATCAGCCCCAGCATTTT
CDR3 protein: CASSGQGGGNQPQHF

J gene: TRBJ2-1
clone size: NA
D gene: TRBD2
V gene: TRBV5-3
CDR3 DNA: TGTGCCAGAAGCCGAACTATTGGGACTAGACATTCCTACAATGAGCAGTTCTTC
CDR3 protein: CARSRTIGTRHSYNEQFF

J gene: TRBJ2-5
clone size: NA
D gene: NA
V gene: TRBV5-5
CDR3 DNA: TGTGCCAGCAGCCCCCTCCAAGAGACCCAGTACTTC
CDR3 protein: CASSPLQETQYF

J gene: TRBJ2-1
clone size: NA
D gene: TRBD2
V gene: TRBV5-1
CDR3 DNA: TGCGCCAGCAGCTCGTCTAGCGGACGGAACAATGAGCAGTTCTTC
CDR3 protein: CASSSSSGRNNEQFF

J gene: TRBJ1-6
clone size: NA
D gene: TRBD1
V gene: TRBV11-2
CDR3 DNA: TGTGCCAGCAGCATAGGACAGGCATCACCCCTCCACTTT
CDR3 protein: CASSIGQASPLHF

J gene: TRBJ2-1
clone size: NA
D gene: TRBD2
V gene: TRBV3-1/TRBV3-2
CDR3 DNA: TGTGCCAGCAGCCTCCCCGGGGCGGGGGGACGGAATGAGCAGTTCTTC
CDR3 protein: CASSLPGAGGRNEQFF

J gene: TRBJ1-3
clone size: few
D gene: TRBD1
V gene: TRBV7-2
CDR3 DNA: TGTGCCAGCAGCTTTCGACAGGGGAGTTCTGGAAACACCATATATTTT
CDR3 protein: CASSFRQGSSGNTIYF

J gene: TRBJ1-3
clone size: NA
D gene: NA
V gene: TRBV2
CDR3 DNA: TGTGCCAGCAGCAGAGGGCCCTATGGGACTGGAAACACCATATATTTT
CDR3 protein: CASSRGPYGTGNTIYF

J gene: TRBJ2-2
clone size: NA
D gene: NA
V gene: TRBV14
CDR3 DNA: TGTGCCAGCAGCCTACGGCGTGCTACCGGGCAGGGGAGGGAGCTGTTTTTT
CDR3 protein: CASSLRRATGQGRELFF

J gene: TRBJ2-1
clone size: NA
D gene: TRBD2
V gene: TRBV11-3
CDR3 DNA: TGTGCCAGCAGCCACGGACTAGCCGGCAATGAGCAGTTCTTC
CDR3 protein: CASSHGLAGNEQFF

J gene: TRBJ1-2
clone size: NA
D gene: NA
V gene: TRBV5-1
CDR3 DNA: TGCGCCAGCAGCCCCGCTACAGGGAACTATGGCTACACCTTC
CDR3 protein: CASSPATGNYGYTF

J gene: TRBJ2-1
clone size: once
D gene: TRBD2
V gene: TRBV30
CDR3 DNA: TGTGCCTGGAGTTCGGGACTAAATTCCCATGAGCAGTTCTTC
CDR3 protein: CAWSSGLNSHEQFF

J gene: TRBJ2-2
clone size: NA
D gene: TRBD1
V gene: TRBV5-1
CDR3 DNA: TGCGCCAGCAGCTTGGCAGGGAGACAGGGATCCACCGGGGAGCTGTTTTTT
CDR3 protein: CASSLAGRQGSTGELFF

J gene: TRBJ2-3
clone size: NA
D gene: TRBD2
V gene: TRBV11-2
CDR3 DNA: TGTGCCAGCAGCTTGAGCGGGGGCACAGATACGCAGTATTTT
CDR3 protein: CASSLSGGTDTQYF

J gene: TRBJ1-3
clone size: NA
D gene: NA
V gene: TRBV28
CDR3 DNA: TGTGCCAGCAGTTTGGGGCGGGGCTCTGGAAACACCATATATTTT
CDR3 protein: CASSLGRGSGNTIYF

J gene: TRBJ1-4
clone size: NA
D gene: NA
V gene: TRBV2
CDR3 DNA: TGTGCCAGCGAACAGTATGCAACTAATGAAAAACTGTTTTTT
CDR3 protein: CASEQYATNEKLFF

J gene: TRBJ1-2
clone size: NA
D gene: TRBD1
V gene: TRBV24-1
CDR3 DNA: TGTGCCACCAGTGATTCTTCAGGGGGCGTCTATGGCTACACCTTC
CDR3 protein: CATSDSSGGVYGYTF

J gene: TRBJ2-3
clone size: NA
D gene: NA
V gene: TRBV5-1
CDR3 DNA: TGCGCCAGCAGCTCGGGTGGCGGTACTAGCACAGATACGCAGTATTTT
CDR3 protein: CASSSGGGTSTDTQYF

J gene: TRBJ1-1
clone size: few
D gene: NA
V gene: TRBV7-3
CDR3 DNA: TGTGCCAGCAGCTTAAGCGGGGGCGACACTGAAGCTTTCTTT
CDR3 protein: CASSLSGGDTEAFF

J gene: TRBJ2-1
clone size: NA
D gene: TRBD1
V gene: TRBV4-2
CDR3 DNA: TGTGCCAGCAGCCATCCCGACAGGGGCCAGGACAATGAGCAGTTCTTC
CDR3 protein: CASSHPDRGQDNEQFF

J gene: TRBJ1-5
clone size: NA
D gene: NA
V gene: TRBV6-5
CDR3 DNA: TGTGCCAGCAGGATTCAGAGGAATAGCAATCAGCCCCAGCATTTT
CDR3 protein: CASRIQRNSNQPQHF

J gene: TRBJ1-1
clone size: NA
D gene: NA
V gene: TRBV27
CDR3 DNA: TGTGCCAGCAGTCCCTCCCGGACAGCCCCTCAAGCTTTCTTT
CDR3 protein: CASSPSRTAPQAFF

J gene: TRBJ2-3
clone size: NA
D gene: NA
V gene: TRBV12-2
CDR3 DNA: TGTGCAAGTCGCTTAGAGATTAGCGGGGAGTCCACAGATACGCAGTATTTT
CDR3 protein: CASRLEISGESTDTQYF

J gene: TRBJ1-1
clone size: NA
D gene: NA
V gene: TRBV7-9
CDR3 DNA: TGTGCCAGCAGCCCGACACCTAACACTGAAGCTTTCTTT
CDR3 protein: CASSPTPNTEAFF

J gene: TRBJ2-6
clone size: NA
D gene: NA
V gene: TRBV18
CDR3 DNA: TGTGCCAGCTCACCTGCACCGGGGACAAGCTCTGGGGCCAACGTCCTGACTTTC
CDR3 protein: CASSPAPGTSSGANVLTF

J gene: TRBJ2-1
clone size: NA
D gene: NA
V gene: TRBV21-1
CDR3 DNA: TGTGCCAGCAGCAAAGCCCCAGGGGGCGCCGAGAATGAGCAGTTCTTC
CDR3 protein: CASSKAPGGAENEQFF

J gene: TRBJ2-2
clone size: NA
D gene: TRBD1
V gene: TRBV18
CDR3 DNA: TGTGCCAGCTCACCCCAGGACAGGGGGGAGCTGTTTTTT
CDR3 protein: CASSPQDRGELFF

J gene: TRBJ1-2
clone size: NA
D gene: TRBD1
V gene: TRBV6-5
CDR3 DNA: TGTGCCAGCAGTTACTCAAGGGACAGGGGCTATGGCTACACCTTC
CDR3 protein: CASSYSRDRGYGYTF